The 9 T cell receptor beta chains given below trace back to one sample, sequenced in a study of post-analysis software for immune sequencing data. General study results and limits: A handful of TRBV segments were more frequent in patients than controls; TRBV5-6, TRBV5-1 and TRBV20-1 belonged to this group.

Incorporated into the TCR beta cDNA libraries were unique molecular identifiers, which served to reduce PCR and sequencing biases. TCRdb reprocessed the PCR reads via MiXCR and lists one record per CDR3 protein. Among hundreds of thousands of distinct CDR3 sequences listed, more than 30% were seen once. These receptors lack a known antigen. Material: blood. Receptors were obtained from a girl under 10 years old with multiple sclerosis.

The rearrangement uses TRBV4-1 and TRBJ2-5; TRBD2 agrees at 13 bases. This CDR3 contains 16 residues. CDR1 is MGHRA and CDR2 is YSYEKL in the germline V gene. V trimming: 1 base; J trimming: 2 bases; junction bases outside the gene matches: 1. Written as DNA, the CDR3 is TGCGCCAGCAGCCAAGCGACTAGCGGGAGGCAAGAGACCCAGTACTTC. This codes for CASSQATSGRQETQYF.

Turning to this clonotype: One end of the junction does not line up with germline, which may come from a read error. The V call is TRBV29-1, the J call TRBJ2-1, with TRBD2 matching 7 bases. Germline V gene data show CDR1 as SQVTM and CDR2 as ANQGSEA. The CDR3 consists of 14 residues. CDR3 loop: CGVEFGGSYNEQFF. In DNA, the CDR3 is TGCGGCGTTGAGTTCGGGGGGTCCTACAATGAGCAGTTCTTC.

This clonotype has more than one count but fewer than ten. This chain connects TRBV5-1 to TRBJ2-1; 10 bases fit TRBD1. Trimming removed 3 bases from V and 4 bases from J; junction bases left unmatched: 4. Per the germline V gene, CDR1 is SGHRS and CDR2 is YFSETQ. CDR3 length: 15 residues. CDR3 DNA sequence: TGCGCCAGCAGCTCGGCGGACAGGGGGTACAATGAGCAGTTCTTC. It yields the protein CASSSADRGYNEQFF.

CDR3 loop: CASSLTSGRLETDTQYF. CDR3 in DNA: TGTGCCAGCAGCCTCACTAGCGGGAGATTGGAGACAGATACGCAGTATTTT. This sequence joins TRBV12-3 or TRBV12-4 and TRBJ2-3; TRBD2 matches at 11 bases. This CDR3 is built from 17 residues. Trimming cost V 6 bases and J 3 bases; bases outside gene matches: 11.

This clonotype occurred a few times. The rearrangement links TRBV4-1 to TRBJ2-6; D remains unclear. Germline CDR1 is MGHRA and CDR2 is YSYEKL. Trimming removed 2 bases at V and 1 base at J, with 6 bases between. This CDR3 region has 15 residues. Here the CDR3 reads CASSQSLSGANVLTF. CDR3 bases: TGCGCCAGCAGCCAAAGTCTGTCTGGGGCCAACGTCCTGACTTTC.

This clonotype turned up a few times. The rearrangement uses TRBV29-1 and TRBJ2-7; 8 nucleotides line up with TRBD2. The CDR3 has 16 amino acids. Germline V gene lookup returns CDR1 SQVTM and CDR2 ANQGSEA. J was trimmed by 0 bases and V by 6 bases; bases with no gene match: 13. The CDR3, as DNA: TGCAGCGTCGTAGGACTAGCCCTACATAGCTCCTACGAGCAGTACTTC. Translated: CSVVGLALHSSYEQYF.

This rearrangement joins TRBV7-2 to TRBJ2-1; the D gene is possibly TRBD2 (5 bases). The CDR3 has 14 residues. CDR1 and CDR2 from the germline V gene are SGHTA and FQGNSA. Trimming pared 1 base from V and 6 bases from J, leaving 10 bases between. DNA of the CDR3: TGTGCCAGCAGCTTAGTGGACTCTCCCAATGAGCAGTTCTTC. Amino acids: CASSLVDSPNEQFF.

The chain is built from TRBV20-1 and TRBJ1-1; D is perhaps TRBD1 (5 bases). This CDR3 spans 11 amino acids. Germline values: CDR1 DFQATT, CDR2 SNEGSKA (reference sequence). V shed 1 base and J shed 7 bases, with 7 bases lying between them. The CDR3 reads CSARGDSEAFF. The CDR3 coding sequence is TGCAGTGCTAGAGGTGACAGTGAAGCTTTCTTT.

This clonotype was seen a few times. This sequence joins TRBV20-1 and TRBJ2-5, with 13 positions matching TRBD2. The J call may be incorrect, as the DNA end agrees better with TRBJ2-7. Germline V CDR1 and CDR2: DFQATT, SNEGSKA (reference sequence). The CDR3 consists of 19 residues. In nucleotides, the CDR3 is TGCAGTGCTAAACTAGCGGGAGGGCTATTATCGCCTCTCATCTACGAGCAGTACTTC. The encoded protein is CSAKLAGGLLSPLIYEQYF.